The count of the clone carrying this TCR beta chain is one. The data belong to a study of CD8 T cells in Susac syndrome. RNA in amounts of roughly 0.5 to 1 ug was reverse transcribed with random hexamers. TCRdb redid the calling of the immunoSEQ multiplex PCR reads with MiXCR, one entry per CDR3 protein. The table has roughly 180,000 distinct CDR3 sequences, about 95% seen once; the top ten hold more than 0.1%. The CDR3 totals 13 residues. Germline V CDR1 and CDR2: SEHNR, FQNEAQ (reference sequence). Germline trimming cut 7 bases from V and 5 bases from J; bases unmatched to any gene: 4. The clonotype comes from a human donor in good health. This chain joins TRBV7-9 and TRBJ2-3; 9 bases are shared with TRBD2. Specimen: CD4+ T cells from PBMCs. CDR3 in amino acids: CASTFSGGDTQYF. In nucleotides, the CDR3 is TGTGCCAGCACATTTAGCGGGGGAGATACGCAGTATTTT.